This T cell receptor (beta chain) came from a study of blood T cell repertoires in COVID-19. Study at large: The study drew acute and convalescent COVID-19 samples from the United States, Italy and Spain. PBMCs, B-cell-depleted T cells, or T cells provided the cDNA or gDNA that made up the material.

The J segment lost 6 bases and the V segment lost 5 bases, leaving 11 bases of the junction unmatched. Per germline, CDR1 MNHEY and CDR2 SMNVEV (reference sequence). The CDR3 runs to 16 residues. Authors' processing steps: Using reference gene primer amplification, nucleated cell counts were estimated. Profiling relied on immunoSEQ multiplex PCR, and the TCRdb table lists in-frame clones only, not all of them. V and J calls and clone size are those listed in that table; D and trimming were worked out from the DNA. The repertoire consists of 160,000 or so clones, with about 88% occurring once and the leading ten covering around 20%.

The sample consisted of peripheral blood. V gene TRBV27 combines with J gene TRBJ2-3; 10 bases match TRBD1. The sequence came from a woman aged 80 or over with acute or convalescent COVID-19. In DNA, the CDR3 is TGTGCCAGCAGTAGGACAGGGGGTGTAAGAACGGATACGCAGTATTTT. Amino acid sequence: CASSRTGGVRTDTQYF.